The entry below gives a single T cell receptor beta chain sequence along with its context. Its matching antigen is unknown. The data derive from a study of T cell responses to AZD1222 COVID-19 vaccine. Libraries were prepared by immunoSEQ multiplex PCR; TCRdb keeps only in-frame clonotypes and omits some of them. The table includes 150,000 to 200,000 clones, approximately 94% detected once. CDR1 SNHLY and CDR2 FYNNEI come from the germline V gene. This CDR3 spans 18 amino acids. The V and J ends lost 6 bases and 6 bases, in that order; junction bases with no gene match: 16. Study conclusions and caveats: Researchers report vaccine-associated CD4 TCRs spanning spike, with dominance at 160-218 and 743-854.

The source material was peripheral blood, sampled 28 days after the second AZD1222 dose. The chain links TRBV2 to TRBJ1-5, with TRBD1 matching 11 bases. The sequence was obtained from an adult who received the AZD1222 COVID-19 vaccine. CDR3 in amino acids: CASSAPRDRGNRGQPQHF. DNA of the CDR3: TGTGCCAGCAGCGCCCCCCGGGACAGGGGGAATAGGGGTCAGCCCCAGCATTTT. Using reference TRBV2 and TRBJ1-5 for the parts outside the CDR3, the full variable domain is EPEVTQTPSHQVTQMGQEVILRCVPISNHLYFYWYRQILGQKVEFLVSFYNNEISEKSEIFDDQFSVERPDGSNFTLKIRSTKLEDSAMYFCASSAPRDRGNRGQPQHFGDGTRLSIL.